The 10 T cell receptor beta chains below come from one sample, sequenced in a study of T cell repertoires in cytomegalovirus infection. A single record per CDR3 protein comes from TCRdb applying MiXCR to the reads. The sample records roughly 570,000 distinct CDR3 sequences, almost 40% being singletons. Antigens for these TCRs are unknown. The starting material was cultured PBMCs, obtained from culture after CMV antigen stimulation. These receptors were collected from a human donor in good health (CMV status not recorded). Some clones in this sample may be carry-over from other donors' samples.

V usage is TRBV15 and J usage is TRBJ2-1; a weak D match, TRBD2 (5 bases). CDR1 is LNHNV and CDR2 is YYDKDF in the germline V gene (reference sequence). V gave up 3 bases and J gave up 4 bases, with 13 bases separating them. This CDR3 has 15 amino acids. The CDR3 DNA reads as TGTGCCACCAGCAGGTCCCGAGGGAGTTACAATGAGCAGTTCTTC. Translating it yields CATSRSRGSYNEQFF.

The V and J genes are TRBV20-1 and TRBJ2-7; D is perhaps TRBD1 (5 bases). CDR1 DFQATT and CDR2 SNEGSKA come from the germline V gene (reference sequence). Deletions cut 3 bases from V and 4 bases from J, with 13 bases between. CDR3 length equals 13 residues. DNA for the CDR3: TGCAGTGCTAGGGGAAGGGGTTTATACGAGCAGTACTTC. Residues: CSARGRGLYEQYF.

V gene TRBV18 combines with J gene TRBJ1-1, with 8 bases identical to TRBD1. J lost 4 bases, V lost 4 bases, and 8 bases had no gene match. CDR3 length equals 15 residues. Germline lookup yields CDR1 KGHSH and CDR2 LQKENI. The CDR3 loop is CASSRRTGLGTEAFF. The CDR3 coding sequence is TGTGCCAGCTCACGGCGGACAGGGCTAGGCACTGAAGCTTTCTTT.

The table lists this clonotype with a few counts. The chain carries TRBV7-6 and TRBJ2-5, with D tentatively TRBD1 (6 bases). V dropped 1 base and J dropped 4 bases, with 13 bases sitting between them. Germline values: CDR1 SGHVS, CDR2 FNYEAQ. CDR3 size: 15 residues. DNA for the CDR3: TGTGCCAGCAGCTTAGGAGGGGGAAGGATAGAGACCCAGTACTTC. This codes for CASSLGGGRIETQYF.

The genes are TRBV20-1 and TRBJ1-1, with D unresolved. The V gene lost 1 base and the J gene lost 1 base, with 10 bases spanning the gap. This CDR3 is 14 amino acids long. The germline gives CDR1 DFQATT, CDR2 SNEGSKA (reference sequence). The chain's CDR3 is CSARGSVTNTEAFF. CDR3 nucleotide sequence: TGCAGTGCTAGAGGATCAGTCACGAACACTGAAGCTTTCTTT.

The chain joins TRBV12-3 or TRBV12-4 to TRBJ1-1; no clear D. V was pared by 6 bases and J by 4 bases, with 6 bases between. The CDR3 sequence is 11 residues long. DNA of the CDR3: TGTGCCAGCAGGCGGTCCACTGAAGCTTTCTTT. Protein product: CASRRSTEAFF.

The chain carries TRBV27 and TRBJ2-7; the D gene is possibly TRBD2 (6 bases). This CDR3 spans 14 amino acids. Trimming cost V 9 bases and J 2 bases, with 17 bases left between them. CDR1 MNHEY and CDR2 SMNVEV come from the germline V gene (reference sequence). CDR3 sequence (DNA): TGTGCCAGTGGCCCGGGACTGCATACCTACGAGCAGTACTTC. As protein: CASGPGLHTYEQYF.

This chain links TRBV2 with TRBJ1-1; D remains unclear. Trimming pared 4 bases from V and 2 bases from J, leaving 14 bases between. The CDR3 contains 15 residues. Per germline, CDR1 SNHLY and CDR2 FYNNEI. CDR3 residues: CASSARITANTEAFF. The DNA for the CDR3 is TGTGCCAGCAGTGCACGGATAACAGCAAACACTGAAGCTTTCTTT.

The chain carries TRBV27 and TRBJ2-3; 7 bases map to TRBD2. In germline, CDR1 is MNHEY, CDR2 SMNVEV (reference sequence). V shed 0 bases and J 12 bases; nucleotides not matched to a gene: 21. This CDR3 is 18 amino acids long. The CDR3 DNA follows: TGTGCCAGCAGTTTATCGATGGGGCTAGCGGCCTTGCGGAATATCCAGTATTTT. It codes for CASSLSMGLAALRNIQYF.

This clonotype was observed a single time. CDR3 protein: CATWTASGELFF. The CDR3 DNA reads as TGTGCCACCTGGACAGCCAGCGGGGAGCTGTTTTTT. V gene TRBV5-4 combines with J gene TRBJ2-2; weak D call: TRBD1 (6 bases). V was clipped by 9 bases and J by 7 bases, with 13 bases between them. This CDR3 is 12 amino acids long. The germline CDR1 and CDR2 sequences are SGHNT and YYREEE (reference sequence).